This TCR beta chain was obtained from a study of T cells in Graves' hyperthyroidism and ophthalmopathy. Findings and limits, study-wide: Model output signaled ophthalmopathy a median around 6.9 months ahead of onset.

This clonotype occurred many times. The antigen remains unidentified. Amplified TCR beta CDR3 regions came from RNA transcripts. The TCR CDR3 was amplified in a first-round RT-PCR using the HTBI primer set. TCRdb re-called the multiplex PCR reads with MiXCR, one entry per CDR3 protein. This table has under 700,000 distinct CDR3 sequences, around 15% appearing once. Stable disease denoted Graves' hyperthyroidism without ophthalmopathy progression within 18 months. Trimming removed 1 base at V and 3 bases at J, with 5 bases between. The CDR3 consists of 13 residues. Germline CDR1 and CDR2: MNHEY and SMNVEV (reference sequence).

This chain links TRBV27 with TRBJ2-3; D unclear. The sample was blood. The receptor comes from a woman younger than 35 with Graves' hyperthyroidism. CDR3 nucleotide sequence: TGTGCCAGCAGTTTATTGAGGACAGATACGCAGTATTTT. Translated, it gives CASSLLRTDTQYF.